A selection of T cell receptor beta chains follows, all from one sample in a study of cytomegalovirus exposure and HLA in healthy donors. Sequenced by immunoSEQ multiplex PCR; TCRdb stores in-frame clones only, minus some. The sample has 120,000 or so clones, 72% seen once. The source material was PBMCs. Source of these receptors: a man aged 25 to 40 in good health and CMV-seronegative. Each CDR3 is given with its conserved first and last residue. Fields, in order: V gene, clone size, J gene, CDR3 protein. Only some rows state a clone size, as once, few, many or a class for expanded clones.

v_call: TRBV29-1
clone_size: -
j_call: TRBJ1-1
cdr3_aa: CSVQGQGATEAFF

v_call: TRBV19
clone_size: -
j_call: TRBJ2-1
cdr3_aa: CASSIDISTYNEQFF

v_call: TRBV4-2
clone_size: -
j_call: TRBJ2-3
cdr3_aa: CASSQAQVSLAGGLNTQYF

v_call: TRBV30
clone_size: -
j_call: TRBJ1-2
cdr3_aa: CASTGSGRGQDGYGYTF

v_call: TRBV29-1
clone_size: -
j_call: TRBJ2-3
cdr3_aa: CSVDAGGTDTQYF

v_call: TRBV6-1
clone_size: -
j_call: TRBJ1-3
cdr3_aa: CASRSSHSGNTIYF

v_call: TRBV6-1
clone_size: -
j_call: TRBJ2-3
cdr3_aa: CASSEGTGVAEDTQYF

v_call: TRBV10-1
clone_size: -
j_call: TRBJ2-7
cdr3_aa: CASSPGKTGSHEQYF

v_call: TRBV7-2
clone_size: few
j_call: TRBJ2-7
cdr3_aa: CASSLVRGGYEQYF

v_call: TRBV27
clone_size: -
j_call: TRBJ1-6
cdr3_aa: CASSMGQDNSPLHF

v_call: TRBV5-1
clone_size: few
j_call: TRBJ2-7
cdr3_aa: CASSLDPTGRGYEQYF

v_call: TRBV5-1
clone_size: few
j_call: TRBJ2-2
cdr3_aa: CASSLGVAGNTGELFF

v_call: TRBV9
clone_size: -
j_call: TRBJ1-6
cdr3_aa: CASSPLTGYNSPLHF

v_call: TRBV7-2
clone_size: -
j_call: TRBJ1-2
cdr3_aa: CATSDSHGYGYTF

v_call: TRBV15
clone_size: -
j_call: TRBJ2-7
cdr3_aa: CATSRRGGSSYEQYF

v_call: TRBV7-2
clone_size: once
j_call: TRBJ2-5
cdr3_aa: CASSSTPGQETQYF

v_call: TRBV29-1
clone_size: -
j_call: TRBJ2-2
cdr3_aa: CSVGMNTGELFF

v_call: TRBV29-1
clone_size: few
j_call: TRBJ2-5
cdr3_aa: CSVYRDQETQYF

v_call: TRBV19
clone_size: -
j_call: TRBJ1-1
cdr3_aa: CASSIASTEAFF

v_call: TRBV19
clone_size: -
j_call: TRBJ1-4
cdr3_aa: CASSIETAAEKLFF

v_call: TRBV27
clone_size: -
j_call: TRBJ1-6
cdr3_aa: CASSKGVSSYNSPLHF

v_call: TRBV5-1
clone_size: -
j_call: TRBJ1-1
cdr3_aa: CASSFLQGNTEAFF

v_call: TRBV29-1
clone_size: -
j_call: TRBJ1-1
cdr3_aa: CSVTGTGMTEAFF

v_call: TRBV4-1
clone_size: -
j_call: TRBJ1-2
cdr3_aa: CASSPGQASNYGYTF

v_call: TRBV6-5
clone_size: few
j_call: TRBJ2-2
cdr3_aa: CASSQTDRGTGELFF

v_call: TRBV4-1
clone_size: -
j_call: TRBJ2-3
cdr3_aa: CASKPSSGLHTQYF

v_call: TRBV2
clone_size: -
j_call: TRBJ1-3
cdr3_aa: CASSENAGTSGNTIYF

v_call: TRBV9
clone_size: once
j_call: TRBJ2-3
cdr3_aa: CASSVDVGREEDTQYF

v_call: TRBV10-3
clone_size: -
j_call: TRBJ2-3
cdr3_aa: CAISAPGTESTDTQYF

v_call: TRBV4-3
clone_size: -
j_call: TRBJ1-4
cdr3_aa: CASSQGRGGTNEKLFF

v_call: TRBV11-2
clone_size: -
j_call: TRBJ2-7
cdr3_aa: CASSLDLTASYEQYF

v_call: TRBV2
clone_size: -
j_call: TRBJ2-1
cdr3_aa: CASSELAGGRSYNEQFF

v_call: TRBV9
clone_size: -
j_call: TRBJ2-7
cdr3_aa: CASSARTGFPYEQYF

v_call: TRBV6-6
clone_size: -
j_call: TRBJ2-1
cdr3_aa: CASSYRVNEQFF

v_call: TRBV7-6
clone_size: -
j_call: -
cdr3_aa: CASAEPPGGEQYF

v_call: TRBV7-8
clone_size: -
j_call: TRBJ2-3
cdr3_aa: CASSPSGEADTQYF

v_call: TRBV27
clone_size: -
j_call: TRBJ1-5
cdr3_aa: CATMGPGGLGQPQHF

v_call: TRBV2
clone_size: -
j_call: TRBJ1-2
cdr3_aa: CASSPDRKGGYTF

v_call: TRBV7-9
clone_size: -
j_call: TRBJ1-2
cdr3_aa: CASSLRGQNYGYTF

v_call: TRBV30
clone_size: -
j_call: TRBJ1-2
cdr3_aa: CAWRPIEGQGAYGYTF

v_call: TRBV7-2
clone_size: few
j_call: TRBJ1-1
cdr3_aa: CASSLSPGETEAFF

v_call: TRBV5-1
clone_size: few
j_call: TRBJ2-2
cdr3_aa: CASRETVGTGELFF

v_call: TRBV19
clone_size: -
j_call: TRBJ1-5
cdr3_aa: CASSIWRQANQPQHF

v_call: TRBV18
clone_size: once
j_call: TRBJ2-7
cdr3_aa: CASSRRDSSYEQYF

v_call: TRBV28
clone_size: few
j_call: TRBJ1-1
cdr3_aa: CASSPATGPIRAFF

v_call: TRBV10-3
clone_size: -
j_call: TRBJ2-3
cdr3_aa: CAIRNSGGFTDTQYF

v_call: TRBV7-8
clone_size: few
j_call: TRBJ1-1
cdr3_aa: CASGLGDRLNTEAFF

v_call: TRBV30
clone_size: once
j_call: TRBJ1-4
cdr3_aa: CAWSVLWGGEKLFF

v_call: TRBV7-2
clone_size: -
j_call: TRBJ1-5
cdr3_aa: CASSSDSSNQPQHF

v_call: TRBV13
clone_size: -
j_call: TRBJ2-1
cdr3_aa: CASSFVRGNEQFF

v_call: TRBV7-8
clone_size: -
j_call: TRBJ1-1
cdr3_aa: CASSPHRDRDTEAFF

v_call: TRBV7-2
clone_size: -
j_call: TRBJ1-5
cdr3_aa: CASSLGGTARVQPQHF

v_call: TRBV7-8
clone_size: once
j_call: TRBJ1-1
cdr3_aa: CASSPRPGGLANTEAFF

v_call: TRBV7-3
clone_size: -
j_call: TRBJ2-1
cdr3_aa: CASSSRTGQNEQFF

v_call: TRBV2
clone_size: -
j_call: TRBJ2-5
cdr3_aa: CASFRVPFAGRETQYF

v_call: TRBV27
clone_size: -
j_call: TRBJ2-7
cdr3_aa: CASSATVRLYEQYF